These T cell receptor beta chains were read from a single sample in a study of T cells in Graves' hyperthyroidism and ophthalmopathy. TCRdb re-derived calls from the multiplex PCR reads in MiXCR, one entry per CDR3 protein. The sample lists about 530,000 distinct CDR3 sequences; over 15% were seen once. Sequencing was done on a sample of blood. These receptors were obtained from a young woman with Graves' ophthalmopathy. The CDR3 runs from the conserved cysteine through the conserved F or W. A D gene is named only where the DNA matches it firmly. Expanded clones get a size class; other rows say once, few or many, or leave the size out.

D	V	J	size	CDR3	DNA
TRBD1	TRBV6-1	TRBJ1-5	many	CASSAARGTGEFGNQPQHF	TGTGCCAGCAGTGCGGCGAGGGGGACAGGGGAGTTCGGCAATCAGCCCCAGCATTTT
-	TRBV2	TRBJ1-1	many	CASSEGDAPEAFF	TGTGCCAGCAGTGAAGGGGATGCCCCCGAAGCTTTCTTT
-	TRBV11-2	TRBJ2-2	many	CASSPYTGELFF	TGTGCCAGCAGCCCCTACACCGGGGAGCTGTTTTTT
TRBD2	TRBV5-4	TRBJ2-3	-	CASSPKRGVPDTQYF	TGTGCCAGCAGCCCTAAGCGGGGGGTTCCAGATACGCAGTATTTT
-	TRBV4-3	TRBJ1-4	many	CASSQDQLRGKNEKLFF	TGCGCCAGCAGCCAAGATCAGTTGAGGGGGAAGAATGAAAAACTGTTTTTT
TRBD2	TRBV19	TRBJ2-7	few	CASKRRLANYEQYF	TGTGCCAGTAAGCGCCGACTAGCGAACTACGAGCAGTACTTC
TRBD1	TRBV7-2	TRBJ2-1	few	CASSNDRASYNEQFF	TGTGCCAGCAGCAATGACAGGGCCTCCTACAATGAGCAGTTCTTC
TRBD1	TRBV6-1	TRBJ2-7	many	CASRTGTGGGEQYF	TGTGCCAGCAGAACCGGGACAGGGGGCGGAGAGCAGTACTTC
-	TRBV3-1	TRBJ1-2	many	CASSLIAGYGYTF	TGTGCCAGCAGCCTCATTGCGGGGTATGGCTACACCTTC
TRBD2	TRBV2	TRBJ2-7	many	CASSEAASGAYEQYF	TGTGCCAGCAGTGAAGCGGCTAGCGGGGCCTACGAGCAGTACTTC
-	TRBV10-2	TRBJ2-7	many	CASSDLTGATYEQYF	TGCGCCAGCAGTGACCTTACCGGGGCCACCTACGAGCAGTACTTC
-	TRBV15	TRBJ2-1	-	CATSSELAQEQFF	TGTGCCACCAGCAGCGAACTAGCCCAAGAGCAGTTCTTC
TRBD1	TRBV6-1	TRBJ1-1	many	CASSAGTDGTEAFF	TGTGCCAGCAGTGCCGGGACAGATGGAACTGAAGCTTTCTTT
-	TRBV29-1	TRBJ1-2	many	CSDAQNHYGYTF	TGCAGCGACGCTCAGAACCACTATGGCTACACCTTC
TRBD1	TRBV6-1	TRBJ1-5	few	CASSEVGTGGGPQHF	TGTGCCAGCAGTGAAGTAGGGACAGGGGGTGGGCCCCAGCATTTT
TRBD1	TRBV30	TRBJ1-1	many	CAWGTENTEAFF	TGTGCCTGGGGGACAGAGAACACTGAAGCTTTCTTT
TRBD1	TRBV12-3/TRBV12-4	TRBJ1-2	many	CASRIGQGGYTF	TGTGCCAGCAGGATCGGACAGGGGGGCTACACCTTC
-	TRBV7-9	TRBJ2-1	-	CASSLVDSREDEQFF	TGTGCCAGCAGCTTAGTTGATTCCAGGGAGGATGAGCAGTTCTTC
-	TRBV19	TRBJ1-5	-	CASSIRTELSNQPQHF	TGTGCCAGTAGTATCCGGACAGAACTTAGCAATCAGCCCCAGCATTTT
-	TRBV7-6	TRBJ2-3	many	CASSLGNTLGGTDTQYF	TGTGCCAGCAGCTTAGGAAATACGCTGGGAGGAACAGATACGCAGTATTTT
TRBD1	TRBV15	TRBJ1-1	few	CATSREMTGAEAFF	TGTGCCACCAGCAGAGAGATGACAGGGGCTGAAGCTTTCTTT
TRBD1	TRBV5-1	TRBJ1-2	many	CASSSDRVNYGYTF	TGCGCCAGCAGCTCGGACAGGGTGAACTATGGCTACACCTTC
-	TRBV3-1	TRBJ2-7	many	CASSRRDTGGYEQYF	TGTGCCAGCAGCCGCCGGGACACCGGGGGGTACGAGCAGTACTTC
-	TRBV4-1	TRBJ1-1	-	CASSYLIGLNTEAFF	TGCGCCAGCAGCTACCTAATAGGGTTGAACACTGAAGCTTTCTTT
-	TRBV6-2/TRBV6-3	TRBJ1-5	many	CASSQRTGPSNQPQHF	TGTGCCAGCAGCCAGCGAACCGGACCTAGCAATCAGCCCCAGCATTTT
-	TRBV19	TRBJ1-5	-	CASNTLKGDGNQPQHF	TGTGCCAGTAACACACTCAAGGGTGACGGGAATCAGCCCCAGCATTTT
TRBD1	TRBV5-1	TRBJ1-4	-	CASSWRQGAATNEKLFF	TGCGCCAGCAGCTGGAGACAGGGGGCGGCAACTAATGAAAAACTGTTTTTT
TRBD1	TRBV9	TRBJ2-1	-	CASSRGTGTNEQFF	TGTGCCAGCAGCCGTGGGACAGGGACCAATGAGCAGTTCTTC
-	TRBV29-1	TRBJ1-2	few	CSARDNVNYGYTF	TGCAGCGCAAGGGACAACGTAAACTATGGCTACACCTTC
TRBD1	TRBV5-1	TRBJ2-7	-	CASSLVQGTPREQYF	TGCGCCAGCAGCTTGGTACAGGGGACGCCCCGCGAGCAGTACTTC
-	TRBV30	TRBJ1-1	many	CAWRSGRGYTEAFF	TGTGCCTGGAGGAGTGGGCGGGGATACACTGAAGCTTTCTTT
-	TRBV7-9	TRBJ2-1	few	CASSPHGPYNEQFF	TGTGCCAGCAGCCCCCACGGGCCTTACAATGAGCAGTTCTTC
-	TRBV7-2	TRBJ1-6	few	CASSLWVWNSPLHF	TGTGCCAGCAGCTTATGGGTTTGGAATTCACCCCTCCACTTT
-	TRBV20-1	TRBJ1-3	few	CSARGNPGVGGNTIYF	TGCAGTGCTAGAGGTAACCCAGGGGTCGGCGGAAACACCATATATTTT
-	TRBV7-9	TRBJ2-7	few	CASTRDPEGIYEQYF	TGTGCCAGCACCAGAGACCCGGAGGGGATCTACGAGCAGTACTTC
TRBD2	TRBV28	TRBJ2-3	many	CASIPSGRLSTDTQYF	TGTGCCAGCATTCCTAGCGGGAGGCTCAGCACAGATACGCAGTATTTT
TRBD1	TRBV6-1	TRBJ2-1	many	CASTHPDRGNEQFF	TGTGCCAGCACCCACCCCGACAGGGGTAATGAGCAGTTCTTC
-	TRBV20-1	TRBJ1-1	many	CSASFGVAFGGTEAFF	TGCAGTGCTTCCTTCGGGGTTGCTTTTGGGGGCACTGAAGCTTTCTTT
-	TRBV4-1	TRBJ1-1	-	CASSQDDMNTEAFF	TGCGCCAGCAGCCAAGATGATATGAACACTGAAGCTTTCTTT
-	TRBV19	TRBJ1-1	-	CASSIWGASTEAFF	TGTGCCAGTAGTATTTGGGGGGCGAGCACTGAAGCTTTCTTT
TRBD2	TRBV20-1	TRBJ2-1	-	CSALTSGRVYNEQFF	TGCAGTGCGTTGACTAGCGGGAGGGTGTACAATGAGCAGTTCTTC
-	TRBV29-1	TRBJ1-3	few	CSVVSLQGPSGNTIYF	TGCAGCGTGGTCTCCCTACAGGGACCCTCTGGAAACACCATATATTTT
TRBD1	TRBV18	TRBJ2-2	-	CASSPRRQGNTGELFF	TGTGCCAGCTCACCACGGCGACAGGGAAACACCGGGGAGCTGTTTTTT
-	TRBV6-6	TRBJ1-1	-	CASSYSGVGNTEAFF	TGTGCCAGCAGTTACTCAGGGGTAGGGAACACTGAAGCTTTCTTT
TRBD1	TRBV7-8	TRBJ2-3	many	CASSSYPRDSDTQYF	TGTGCCAGCAGCTCGTACCCCCGGGACAGCGATACGCAGTATTTT
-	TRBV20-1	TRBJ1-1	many	CSAKKGSVEAFF	TGCAGTGCTAAGAAGGGAAGCGTTGAAGCTTTCTTT
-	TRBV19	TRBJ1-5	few	CASSPRGAGQPQHF	TGTGCCAGTAGCCCTCGGGGGGCGGGGCAGCCCCAGCATTTT
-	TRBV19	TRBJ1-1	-	CASSIDRVNTEAFF	TGTGCCAGTAGTATAGACAGGGTGAACACTGAAGCTTTCTTT
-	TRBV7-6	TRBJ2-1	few	CASSLDPTDEQFF	TGTGCCAGCAGCTTAGATCCGACCGATGAGCAGTTCTTC
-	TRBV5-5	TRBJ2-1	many	CASSLAGYEQFF	TGTGCCAGCAGCTTGGCAGGGTATGAGCAGTTCTTC
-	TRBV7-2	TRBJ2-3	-	CASSYSLQSTDTQYF	TGTGCCAGCAGCTATTCTCTGCAGAGCACAGATACGCAGTATTTT
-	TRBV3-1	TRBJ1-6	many	CASSQSQFSNSPLHF	TGTGCCAGCAGCCAATCACAGTTTTCCAATTCACCCCTCCACTTT
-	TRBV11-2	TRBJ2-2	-	CASSRGGFFRKTGELFF	TGTGCCAGCAGCAGAGGGGGTTTTTTCCGTAAGACCGGGGAGCTGTTTTTT